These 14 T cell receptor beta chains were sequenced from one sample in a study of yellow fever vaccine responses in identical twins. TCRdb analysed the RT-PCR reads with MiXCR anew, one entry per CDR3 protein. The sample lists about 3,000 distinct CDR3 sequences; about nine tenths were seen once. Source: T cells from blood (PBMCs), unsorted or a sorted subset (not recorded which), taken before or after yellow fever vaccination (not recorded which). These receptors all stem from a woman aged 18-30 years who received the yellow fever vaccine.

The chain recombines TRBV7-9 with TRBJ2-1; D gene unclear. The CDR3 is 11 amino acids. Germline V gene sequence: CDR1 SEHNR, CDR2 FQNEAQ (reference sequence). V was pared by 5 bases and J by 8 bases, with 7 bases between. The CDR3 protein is CASSHLDEQFF. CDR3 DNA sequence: TGTGCCAGCAGCCACTTAGATGAGCAGTTCTTC.

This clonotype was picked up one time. The CDR3 nucleotides are TGTGCCAGCTCAACACAGGGGGAACAGCCCCAGCATTTT. It codes for CASSTQGEQPQHF. V is TRBV18 and J is TRBJ1-5, with 8 nucleotides matching TRBD1. Germline-derived CDR1 and CDR2 are KGHSH and LQKENI. This CDR3 has 13 residues. Losses at the gene ends were 5 bases for V and 7 bases for J; bases not matched to a gene: 4.

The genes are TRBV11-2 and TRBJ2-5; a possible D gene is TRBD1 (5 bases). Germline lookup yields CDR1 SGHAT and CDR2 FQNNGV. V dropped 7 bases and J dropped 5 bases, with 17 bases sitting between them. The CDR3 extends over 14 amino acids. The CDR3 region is CASTYSGMRETQYF. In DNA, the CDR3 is TGTGCCAGCACCTACTCAGGGATGAGGGAGACCCAGTACTTC.

The CDR3 here is CASSLGGRPSYNEQFF. The CDR3 nucleotides are TGTGCCAGCAGCTTGGGGGGGAGGCCCTCCTACAATGAGCAGTTCTTC. This chain uses TRBV5-6 with TRBJ2-1, with D possibly being TRBD2 (6 bases). V was shortened by 0 bases and J by 0 bases, with 10 bases between the two germline ends. CDR1 SGHDT and CDR2 YYEEEE come from the germline V gene. The CDR3 totals 16 residues.

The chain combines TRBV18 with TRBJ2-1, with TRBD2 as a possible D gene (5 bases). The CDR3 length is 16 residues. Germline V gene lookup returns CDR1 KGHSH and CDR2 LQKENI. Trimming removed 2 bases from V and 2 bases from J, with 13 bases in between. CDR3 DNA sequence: TGTGCCAGCTCACCAGGTGGGCTAGCCCCCTACAATGAGCAGTTCTTC. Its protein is CASSPGGLAPYNEQFF.

CDR3 amino acids: CASSQVLSTYGQFF. CDR3 nucleotide sequence: TGCGCCAGCAGCCAAGTCCTCTCTACATACGGGCAGTTCTTC. The V gene is TRBV4-1, the J gene TRBJ2-1; D gene unclear. From germline, CDR1 is MGHRA and CDR2 YSYEKL. The V end lost 1 base, the J end lost 12 bases, and 16 bases lay between the germline ends. This CDR3 has 14 amino acids.

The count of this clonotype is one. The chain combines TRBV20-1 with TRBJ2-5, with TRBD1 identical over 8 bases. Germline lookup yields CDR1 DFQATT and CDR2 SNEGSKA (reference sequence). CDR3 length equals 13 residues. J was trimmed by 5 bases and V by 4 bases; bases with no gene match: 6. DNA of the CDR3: TGCAGTGCTATTCAGGGGGCTTGGGAGACCCAGTACTTC. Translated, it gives CSAIQGAWETQYF.

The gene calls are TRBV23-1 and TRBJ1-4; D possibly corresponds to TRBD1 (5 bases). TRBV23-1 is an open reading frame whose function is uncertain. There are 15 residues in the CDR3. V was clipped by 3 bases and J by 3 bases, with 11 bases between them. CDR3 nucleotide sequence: TGCGCCAGCAGTCAGGGACCGGGAGCTAATGAAAAACTGTTTTTT. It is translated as CASSQGPGANEKLFF.

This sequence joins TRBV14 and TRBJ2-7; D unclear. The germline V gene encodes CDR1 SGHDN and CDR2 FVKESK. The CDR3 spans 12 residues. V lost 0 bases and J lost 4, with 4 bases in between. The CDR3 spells CASSQETYEQYF. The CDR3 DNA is TGTGCCAGCAGCCAAGAGACGTACGAGCAGTACTTC.

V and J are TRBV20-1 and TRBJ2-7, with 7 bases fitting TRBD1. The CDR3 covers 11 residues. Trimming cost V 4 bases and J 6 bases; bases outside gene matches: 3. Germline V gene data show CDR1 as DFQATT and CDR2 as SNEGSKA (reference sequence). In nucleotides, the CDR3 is TGCAGTGCTACCCGACAGGGCGAGCAGTACTTC. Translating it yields CSATRQGEQYF.

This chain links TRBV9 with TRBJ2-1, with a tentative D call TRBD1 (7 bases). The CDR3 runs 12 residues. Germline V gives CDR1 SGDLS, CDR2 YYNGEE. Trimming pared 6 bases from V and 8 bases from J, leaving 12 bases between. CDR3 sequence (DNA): TGTGCCAGCAACAGGGGAGGCGATGAGCAGTTCTTC. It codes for CASNRGGDEQFF. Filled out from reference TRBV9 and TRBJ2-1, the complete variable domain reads DSGVTQTPKHLITATGQRVTLRCSPRSGDLSVYWYQQSLDQGLQFLIQYYNGEERAKGNILERFSAQQFPDLHSELNLSSLELGDSALYFCASNRGGDEQFFGPGTRLTVL.

The CDR3 loop is CATSDLQTQYF. Here the CDR3 DNA reads TGTGCCACCAGTGATTTGCAGACCCAGTACTTC. The J gene is TRBJ2-5, the V gene TRBV24-1, with unresolved D. Germline V gene data show CDR1 as KGHDR and CDR2 as SFDVKD. The CDR3 is 11 amino acids. The V and J ends lost 0 bases and 6 bases respectively, with 1 base between them.

The CDR3 reads CSVETSGYNEQFF. CDR3 nucleotide sequence: TGCAGCGTTGAGACTAGCGGCTACAATGAGCAGTTCTTC. The chain links TRBV29-1 to TRBJ2-1; 9 nucleotides line up with TRBD2. The CDR3 has 13 amino acids. V lost 3 bases and J lost 3; bases outside the gene matches: 0. Looked up from germline, CDR1 is SQVTM and CDR2 is ANQGSEA.

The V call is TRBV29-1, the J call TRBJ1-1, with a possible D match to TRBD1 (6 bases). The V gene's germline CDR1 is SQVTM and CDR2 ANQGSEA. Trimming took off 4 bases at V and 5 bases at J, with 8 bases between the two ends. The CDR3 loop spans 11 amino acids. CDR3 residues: CSVGTVTEAFF. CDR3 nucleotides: TGCAGCGTTGGGACAGTTACTGAAGCTTTCTTT.